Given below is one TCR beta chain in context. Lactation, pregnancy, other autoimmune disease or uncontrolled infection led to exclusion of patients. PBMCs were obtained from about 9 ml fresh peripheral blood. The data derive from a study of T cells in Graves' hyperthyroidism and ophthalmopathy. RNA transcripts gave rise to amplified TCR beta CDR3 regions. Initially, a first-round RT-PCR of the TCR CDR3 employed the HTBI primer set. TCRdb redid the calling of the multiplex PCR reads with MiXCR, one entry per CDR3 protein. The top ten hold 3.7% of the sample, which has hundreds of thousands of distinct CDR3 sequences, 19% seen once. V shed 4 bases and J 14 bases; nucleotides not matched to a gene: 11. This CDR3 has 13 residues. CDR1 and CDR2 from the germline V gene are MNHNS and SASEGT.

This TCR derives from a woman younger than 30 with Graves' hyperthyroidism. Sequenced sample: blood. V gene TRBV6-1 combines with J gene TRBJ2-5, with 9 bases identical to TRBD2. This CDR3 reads CASSGAFSGGLYF. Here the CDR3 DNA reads TGTGCCAGCAGTGGCGCCTTTAGCGGGGGCCTCTACTTC.